What follows is one T cell receptor (beta chain) and its context. Antigen specificity is unknown. Whole blood, unsorted for T cells, was the source of total RNA. CDR3 size: 15 residues. Germline V gene lookup returns CDR1 SNHLY and CDR2 FYNNEI. The data stem from a study of monozygotic twins with inflammatory bowel disease. Study-level findings and limits: IBD patients shared fewer clonotypes with other individuals than healthy twins, especially patients with disease activity signs.

UMIs with a 6-nucleotide sample barcode were added by template switching. TCRdb reworked the 5' RACE reads into one entry per CDR3 protein, no DNA. The specimen's table records about 300,000 distinct CDR3 sequences. This chain joins TRBV2 and TRBJ2-3; TCRdb picks TRBD2, but there is no DNA to check that call. The sequencing sample was made of blood. The TCR was taken from a human donor with ulcerative colitis or Crohn's disease, or a healthy co-twin of an affected twin (not recorded which). This CDR3 is CASSVSSGPWDTQYF.